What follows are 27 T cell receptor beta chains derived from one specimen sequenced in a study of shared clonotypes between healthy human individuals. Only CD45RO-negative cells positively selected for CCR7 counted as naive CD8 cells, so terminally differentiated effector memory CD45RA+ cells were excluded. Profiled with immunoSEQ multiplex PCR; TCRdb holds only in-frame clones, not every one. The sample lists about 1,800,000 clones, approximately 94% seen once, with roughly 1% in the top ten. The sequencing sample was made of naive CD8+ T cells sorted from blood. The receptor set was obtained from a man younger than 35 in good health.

CDR3 bases: TGTGCCAGCAGCTTAGCGGGCCTTAGTTGGAATGAGCAGTTCTTC. It yields the protein CASSLAGLSWNEQFF. The rearrangement uses TRBV13 and TRBJ2-1; no reliable D call. V lost 1 base to trimming and J lost 7 bases, with 14 bases between them. CDR3 size: 15 residues. Germline V gene data show CDR1 as PRHDT and CDR2 as FYEKMQ (reference sequence).

CDR3 nucleotides: TGTGCCAGCAGCTTCCGGGACTCGTACCAAGAGACCCAGTACTTC. Its protein product is CASSFRDSYQETQYF. The V and J genes are TRBV7-8 and TRBJ2-5; a weak D match, TRBD2 (6 bases). This CDR3 is 15 amino acids long. Trimming left V 3 bases short and J 0 bases short, with 11 bases between. Germline V gene data show CDR1 as SGHVS and CDR2 as FQNEAQ.

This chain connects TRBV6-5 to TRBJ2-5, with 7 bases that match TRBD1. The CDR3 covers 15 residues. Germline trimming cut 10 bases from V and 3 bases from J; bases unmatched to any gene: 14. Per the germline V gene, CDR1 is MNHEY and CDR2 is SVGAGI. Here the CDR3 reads CATKRDRALEETQYF. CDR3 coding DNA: TGTGCCACCAAGAGGGACAGAGCACTAGAAGAGACCCAGTACTTC.

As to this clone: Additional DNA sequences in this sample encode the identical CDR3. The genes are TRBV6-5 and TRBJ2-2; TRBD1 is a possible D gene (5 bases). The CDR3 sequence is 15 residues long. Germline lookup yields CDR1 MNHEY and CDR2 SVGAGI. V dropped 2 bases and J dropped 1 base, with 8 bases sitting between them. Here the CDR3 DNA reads TGTGCCAGCAGTTACGGCCAGGGGAACACCGGGGAGCTGTTTTTT. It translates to CASSYGQGNTGELFF.

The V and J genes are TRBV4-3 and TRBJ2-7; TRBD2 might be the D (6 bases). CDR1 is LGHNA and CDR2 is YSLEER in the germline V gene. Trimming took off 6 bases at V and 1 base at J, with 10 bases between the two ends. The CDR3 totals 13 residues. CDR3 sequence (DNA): TGCGCCAGCAGTTCTAGCGTTTCCTACGAGCAGTACTTC. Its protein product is CASSSSVSYEQYF.

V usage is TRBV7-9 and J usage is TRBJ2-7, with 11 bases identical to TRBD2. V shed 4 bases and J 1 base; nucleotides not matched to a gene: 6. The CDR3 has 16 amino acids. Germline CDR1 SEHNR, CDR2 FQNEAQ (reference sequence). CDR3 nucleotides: TGTGCCAGCAGCTCCTTTAGACTAGCGGGATCCTACGAGCAGTACTTC. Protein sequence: CASSSFRLAGSYEQYF.

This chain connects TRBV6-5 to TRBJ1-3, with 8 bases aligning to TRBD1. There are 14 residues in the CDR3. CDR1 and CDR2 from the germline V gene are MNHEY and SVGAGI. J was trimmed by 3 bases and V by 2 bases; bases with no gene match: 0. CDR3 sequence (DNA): TGTGCCAGCAGTTACGGGACAGGTGGAAACACCATATATTTT. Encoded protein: CASSYGTGGNTIYF.

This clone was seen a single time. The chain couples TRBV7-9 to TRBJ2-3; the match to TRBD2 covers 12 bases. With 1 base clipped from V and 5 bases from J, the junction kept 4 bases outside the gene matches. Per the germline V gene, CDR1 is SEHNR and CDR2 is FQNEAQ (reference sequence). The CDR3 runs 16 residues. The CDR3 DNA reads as TGTGCCAGCAGCTTAGATCGGACTAGCGGGGAAGATACGCAGTATTTT. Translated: CASSLDRTSGEDTQYF.

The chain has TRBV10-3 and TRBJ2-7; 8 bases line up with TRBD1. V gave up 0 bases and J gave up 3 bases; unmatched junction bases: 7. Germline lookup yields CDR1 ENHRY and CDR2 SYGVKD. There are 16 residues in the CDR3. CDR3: CAISESELDRGYEQYF. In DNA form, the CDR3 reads TGTGCCATCAGTGAGTCGGAGCTCGACAGGGGCTACGAGCAGTACTTC.

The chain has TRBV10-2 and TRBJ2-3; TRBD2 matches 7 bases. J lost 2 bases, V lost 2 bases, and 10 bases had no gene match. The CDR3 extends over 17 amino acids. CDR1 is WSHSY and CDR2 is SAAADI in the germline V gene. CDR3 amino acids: CASSEETASGNTDTQYF. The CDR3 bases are TGCGCCAGCAGTGAGGAAACGGCTAGCGGTAACACAGATACGCAGTATTTT.

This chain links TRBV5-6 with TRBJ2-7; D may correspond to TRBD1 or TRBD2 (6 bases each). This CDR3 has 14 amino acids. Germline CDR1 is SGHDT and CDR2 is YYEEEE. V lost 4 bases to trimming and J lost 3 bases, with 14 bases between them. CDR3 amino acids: CASSPEGGDYEQYF. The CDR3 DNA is TGTGCCAGCAGCCCTGAGGGGGGAGACTACGAGCAGTACTTC.

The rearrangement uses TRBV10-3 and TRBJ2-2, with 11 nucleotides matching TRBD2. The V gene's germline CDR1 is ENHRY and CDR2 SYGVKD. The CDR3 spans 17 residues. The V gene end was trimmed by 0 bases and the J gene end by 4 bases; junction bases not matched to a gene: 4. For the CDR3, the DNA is TGTGCCATCAGTGAGTCGAGACTAGCGGGACCCACCGGGGAGCTGTTTTTT. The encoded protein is CAISESRLAGPTGELFF.

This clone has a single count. The CDR3 protein is CATSGRDRMNTEAFF. CDR3 bases: TGTGCCACCAGCGGTCGGGACAGAATGAACACTGAAGCTTTCTTT. The rearrangement joins TRBV15 to TRBJ1-1, with 7 bases identical to TRBD1. The CDR3 loop spans 15 amino acids. V lost 5 bases, J lost 0 bases, and 6 bases stayed unmatched. Germline V gene lookup returns CDR1 LNHNV and CDR2 YYDKDF (reference sequence).

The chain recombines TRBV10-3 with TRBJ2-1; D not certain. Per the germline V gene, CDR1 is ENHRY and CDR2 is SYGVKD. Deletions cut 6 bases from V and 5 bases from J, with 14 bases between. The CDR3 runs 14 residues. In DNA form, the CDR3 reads TGTGCCATCAGGGACGGACCCCCTGACAATGAGCAGTTCTTC. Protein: CAIRDGPPDNEQFF.

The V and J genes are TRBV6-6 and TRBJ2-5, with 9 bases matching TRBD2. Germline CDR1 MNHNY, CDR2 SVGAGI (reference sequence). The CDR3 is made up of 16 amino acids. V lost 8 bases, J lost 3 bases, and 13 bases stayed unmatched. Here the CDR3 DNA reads TGTGCCAGCGAGGCCATAGCGGGAGATTGGGAAGAGACCCAGTACTTC. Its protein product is CASEAIAGDWEETQYF.

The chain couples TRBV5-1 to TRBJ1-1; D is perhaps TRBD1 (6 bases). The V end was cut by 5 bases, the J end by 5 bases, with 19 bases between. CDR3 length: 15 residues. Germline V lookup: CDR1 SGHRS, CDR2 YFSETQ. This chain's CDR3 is CASSPSRGGPTEAFF. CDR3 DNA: TGCGCCAGCAGTCCCTCCCGAGGGGGTCCGACTGAAGCTTTCTTT.

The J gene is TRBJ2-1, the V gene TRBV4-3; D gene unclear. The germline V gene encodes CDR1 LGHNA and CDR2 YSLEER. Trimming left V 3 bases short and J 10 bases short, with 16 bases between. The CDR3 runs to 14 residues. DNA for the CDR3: TGCGCCAGCAGCCAGACCAGTGCCTTGGGAGAGCAGTTCTTC. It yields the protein CASSQTSALGEQFF.

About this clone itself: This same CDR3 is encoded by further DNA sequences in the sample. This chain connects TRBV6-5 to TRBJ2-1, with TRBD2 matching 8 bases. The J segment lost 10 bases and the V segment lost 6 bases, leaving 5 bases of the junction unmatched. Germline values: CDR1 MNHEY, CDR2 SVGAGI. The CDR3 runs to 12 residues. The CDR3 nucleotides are TGTGCCAGCAGCGGACTAGCAGACGAGCAGTTCTTC. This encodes CASSGLADEQFF.

CDR3 sequence: CASSQLESSYEQYF. The CDR3 DNA sequence: TGCGCCAGCAGCCAGCTCGAGTCCTCCTACGAGCAGTACTTC. The chain carries TRBV4-3 and TRBJ2-7; the D is unclear. CDR3 size: 14 residues. CDR1 LGHNA and CDR2 YSLEER come from the germline V gene. The V and J ends lost 3 bases and 0 bases respectively, with 9 bases between them.

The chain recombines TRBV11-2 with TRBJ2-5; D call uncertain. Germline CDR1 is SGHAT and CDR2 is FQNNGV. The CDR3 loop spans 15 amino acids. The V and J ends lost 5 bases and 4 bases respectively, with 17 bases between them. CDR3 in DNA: TGTGCCAGCAGCAATTCGGTCGGATACGCAGAGACCCAGTACTTC. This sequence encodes CASSNSVGYAETQYF.

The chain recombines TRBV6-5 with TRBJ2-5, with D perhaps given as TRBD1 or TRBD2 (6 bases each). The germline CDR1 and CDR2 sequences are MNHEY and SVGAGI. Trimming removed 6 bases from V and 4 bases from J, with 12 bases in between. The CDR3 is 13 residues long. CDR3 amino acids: CASRVQGGETQYF. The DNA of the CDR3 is TGTGCCAGCAGAGTACAGGGAGGAGAGACCCAGTACTTC.

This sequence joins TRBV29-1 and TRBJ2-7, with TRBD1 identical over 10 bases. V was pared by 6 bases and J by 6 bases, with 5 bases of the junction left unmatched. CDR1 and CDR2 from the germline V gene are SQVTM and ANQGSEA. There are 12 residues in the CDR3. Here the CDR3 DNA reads TGCAGCGTCGTTGGGACAGGGGTCGAGCAGTACTTC. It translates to CSVVGTGVEQYF.

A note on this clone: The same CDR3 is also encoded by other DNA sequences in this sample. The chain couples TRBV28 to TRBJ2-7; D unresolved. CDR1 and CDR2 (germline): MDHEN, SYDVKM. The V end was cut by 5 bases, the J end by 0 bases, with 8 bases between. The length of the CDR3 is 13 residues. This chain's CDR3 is CASSRALSYEQYF. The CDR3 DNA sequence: TGTGCCAGCAGTCGAGCGCTCTCCTACGAGCAGTACTTC. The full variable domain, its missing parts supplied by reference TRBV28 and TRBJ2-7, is DVKVTQSSRYLVKRTGEKVFLECVQDMDHENMFWYRQDPGLGLRLIYFSYDVKMKEKGDIPEGYSVSREKKERFSLILESASTNQTSMYLCASSRALSYEQYFGPGTRLTVT.

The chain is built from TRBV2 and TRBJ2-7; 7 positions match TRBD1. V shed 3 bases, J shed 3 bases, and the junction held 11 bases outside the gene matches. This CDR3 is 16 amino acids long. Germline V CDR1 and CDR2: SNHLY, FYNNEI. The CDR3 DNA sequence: TGTGCCAGCAGTGACCCCCGGGACAGTAGGGTCTACGAGCAGTACTTC. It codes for CASSDPRDSRVYEQYF.

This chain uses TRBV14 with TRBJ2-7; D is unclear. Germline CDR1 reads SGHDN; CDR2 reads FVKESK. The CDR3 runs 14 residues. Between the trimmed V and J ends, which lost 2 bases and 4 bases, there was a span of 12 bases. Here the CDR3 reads CASSQPPHGYEQYF. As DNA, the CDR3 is TGTGCCAGCAGCCAACCGCCCCATGGGTACGAGCAGTACTTC.

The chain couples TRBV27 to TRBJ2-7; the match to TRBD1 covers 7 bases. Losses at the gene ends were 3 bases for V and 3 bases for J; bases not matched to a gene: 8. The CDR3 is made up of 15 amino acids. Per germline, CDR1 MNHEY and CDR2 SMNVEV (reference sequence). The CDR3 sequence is CASSFGSAGGYEQYF. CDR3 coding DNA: TGTGCCAGCAGTTTCGGATCGGCAGGGGGCTACGAGCAGTACTTC.

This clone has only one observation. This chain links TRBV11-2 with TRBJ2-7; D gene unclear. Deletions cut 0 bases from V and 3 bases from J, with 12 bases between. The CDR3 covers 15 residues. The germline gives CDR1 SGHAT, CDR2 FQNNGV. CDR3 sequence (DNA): TGTGCCAGCAGCTTAGATCTCCCGGGCCTCTACGAGCAGTACTTC. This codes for CASSLDLPGLYEQYF.